This TCR beta chain derives from a study of blood T cell repertoires in COVID-19. The CDR3 loop spans 14 amino acids. Losses at the gene ends were 4 bases for V and 8 bases for J; bases not matched to a gene: 6. In germline, CDR1 is KGHDR, CDR2 SFDVKD. Using immunoSEQ multiplex PCR, the repertoire was profiled, and TCRdb retains in-frame clones only, with some absent. The sample includes some 150,000 clones, roughly 85% of them seen just once. This clone was seen once. Material: peripheral blood. This sequence originates from a man aged 45-65 years with acute or convalescent COVID-19. V is TRBV24-1 and J is TRBJ2-3, with TRBD2 matching 9 bases. Here the CDR3 reads CATSDGTSSGTQYF. The CDR3 region has the DNA TGTGCCACCAGTGACGGGACTAGCAGCGGTACGCAGTATTTT.